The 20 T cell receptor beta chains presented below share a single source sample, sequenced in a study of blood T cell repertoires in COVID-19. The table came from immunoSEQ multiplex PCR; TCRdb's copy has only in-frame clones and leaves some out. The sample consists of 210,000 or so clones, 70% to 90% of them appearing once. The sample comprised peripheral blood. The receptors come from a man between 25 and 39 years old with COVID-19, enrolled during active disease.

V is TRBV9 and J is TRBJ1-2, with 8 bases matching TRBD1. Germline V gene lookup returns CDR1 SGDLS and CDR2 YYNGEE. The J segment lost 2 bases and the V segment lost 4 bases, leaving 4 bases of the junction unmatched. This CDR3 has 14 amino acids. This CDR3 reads CASSSRTGNYGYTF. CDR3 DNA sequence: TGTGCCAGCAGCTCCCGGACAGGGAACTATGGCTACACCTTC.

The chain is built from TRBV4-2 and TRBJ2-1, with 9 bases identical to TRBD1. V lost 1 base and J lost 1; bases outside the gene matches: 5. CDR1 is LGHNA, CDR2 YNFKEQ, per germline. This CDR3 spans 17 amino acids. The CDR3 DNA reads TGTGCCAGCAGCCAAGCGGTAGGGACAGGGTCCTACAATGAGCAGTTCTTC. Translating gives CASSQAVGTGSYNEQFF.

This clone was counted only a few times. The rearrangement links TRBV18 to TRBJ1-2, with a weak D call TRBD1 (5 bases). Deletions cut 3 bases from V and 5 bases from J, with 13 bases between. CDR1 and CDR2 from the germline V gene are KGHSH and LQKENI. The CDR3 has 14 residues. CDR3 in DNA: TGTGCCAGCTCACCCCAGACAGCGACTTATGGCTACACCTTC. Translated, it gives CASSPQTATYGYTF.

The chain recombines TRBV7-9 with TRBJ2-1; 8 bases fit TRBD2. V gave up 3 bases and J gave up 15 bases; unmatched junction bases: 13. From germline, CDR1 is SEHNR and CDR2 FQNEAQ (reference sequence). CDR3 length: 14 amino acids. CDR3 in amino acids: CASSLGLAGLVLFF. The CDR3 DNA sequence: TGTGCCAGCAGCTTGGGGCTAGCGGGCCTAGTACTGTTCTTC.

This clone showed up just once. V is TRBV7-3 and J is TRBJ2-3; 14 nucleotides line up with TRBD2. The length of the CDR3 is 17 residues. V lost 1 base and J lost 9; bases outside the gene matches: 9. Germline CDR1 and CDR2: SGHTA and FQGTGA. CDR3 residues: CASSLRGGTSGRGTQYF. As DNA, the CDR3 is TGTGCCAGCAGCTTAAGAGGTGGGACTAGCGGGAGAGGGACGCAGTATTTT.

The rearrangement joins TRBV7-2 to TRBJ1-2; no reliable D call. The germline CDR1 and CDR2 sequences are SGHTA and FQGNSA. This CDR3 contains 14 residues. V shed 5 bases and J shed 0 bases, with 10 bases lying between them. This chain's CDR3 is CASSPAAANYGYTF. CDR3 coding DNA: TGTGCCAGCAGCCCGGCCGCGGCTAACTATGGCTACACCTTC.

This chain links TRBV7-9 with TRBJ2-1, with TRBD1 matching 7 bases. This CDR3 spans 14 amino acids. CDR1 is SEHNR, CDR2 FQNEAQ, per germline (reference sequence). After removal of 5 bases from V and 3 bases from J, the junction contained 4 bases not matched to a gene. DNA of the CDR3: TGTGCCAGCAGCCCGACAGGGTACTACAATGAGCAGTTCTTC. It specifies CASSPTGYYNEQFF.

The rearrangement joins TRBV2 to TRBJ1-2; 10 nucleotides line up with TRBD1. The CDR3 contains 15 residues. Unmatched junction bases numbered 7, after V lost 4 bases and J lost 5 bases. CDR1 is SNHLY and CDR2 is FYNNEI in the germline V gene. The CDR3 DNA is TGTGCCAGCAGTGGACAGGGGGCGCAGGGGTATGGCTACACCTTC. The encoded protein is CASSGQGAQGYGYTF.

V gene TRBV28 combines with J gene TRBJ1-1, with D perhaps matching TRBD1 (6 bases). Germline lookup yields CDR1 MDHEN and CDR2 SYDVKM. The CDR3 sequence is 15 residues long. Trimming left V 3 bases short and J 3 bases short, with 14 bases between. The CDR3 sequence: CASSFGGALDTEAFF. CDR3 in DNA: TGTGCCAGCAGTTTTGGGGGGGCGTTGGACACTGAAGCTTTCTTT. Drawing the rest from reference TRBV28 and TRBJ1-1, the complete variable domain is DVKVTQSSRYLVKRTGEKVFLECVQDMDHENMFWYRQDPGLGLRLIYFSYDVKMKEKGDIPEGYSVSREKKERFSLILESASTNQTSMYLCASSFGGALDTEAFFGQGTRLTVV.

DNA for the CDR3: TGTGCCAGTCGGCCCAGGACTGATTATGGCTACACCTTC. It yields the protein CASRPRTDYGYTF. V gene TRBV6-5 combines with J gene TRBJ1-2, with D uncertain. V lost 9 bases and J 5 bases, leaving 16 bases between the germline ends. The CDR3 contains 13 residues. Germline V lookup: CDR1 MNHEY, CDR2 SVGAGI.

The CDR3 protein is CASSDGQGIYGYTF. The DNA of the CDR3 is TGTGCCAGCAGTGACGGACAGGGGATCTATGGCTACACCTTC. The chain couples TRBV6-1 to TRBJ1-2; 9 nucleotides match TRBD1. Germline CDR1 is MNHNS and CDR2 is SASEGT. This CDR3 region has 14 residues. With 3 bases clipped from V and 4 bases from J, the junction kept 3 bases outside the gene matches.

The CDR3 nucleotides are TGTGCCAGCAGTGACTCGAGCGGCGGCAATGAGCAGTTCTTC. Protein: CASSDSSGGNEQFF. The V gene is TRBV6-4, the J gene TRBJ2-1; perhaps TRBD2 as D (5 bases). The germline V and J ends were trimmed by 0 bases and 6 bases, with 9 bases remaining between them. Germline-derived CDR1 and CDR2 are MRHNA and SNTAGT. CDR3 length equals 14 residues.

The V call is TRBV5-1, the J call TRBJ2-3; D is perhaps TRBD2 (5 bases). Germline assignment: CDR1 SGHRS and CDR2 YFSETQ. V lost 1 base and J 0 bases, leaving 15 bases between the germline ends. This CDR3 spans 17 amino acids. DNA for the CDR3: TGCGCCAGCAGCTTGTTTGAGGGTTCGACTAGCACAGATACGCAGTATTTT. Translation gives CASSLFEGSTSTDTQYF.

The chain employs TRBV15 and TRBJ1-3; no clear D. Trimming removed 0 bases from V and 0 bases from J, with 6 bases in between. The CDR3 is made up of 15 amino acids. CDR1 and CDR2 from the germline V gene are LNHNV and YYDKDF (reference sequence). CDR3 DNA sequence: TGTGCCACCAGCAGAGAAAGGAGCTCTGGAAACACCATATATTTT. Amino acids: CATSRERSSGNTIYF. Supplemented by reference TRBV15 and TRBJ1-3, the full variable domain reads DAMVIQNPRYQVTQFGKPVTLSCSQTLNHNVMYWYQQKSSQAPKLLFHYYDKDFNNEADTPDNFQSRRPNTSFCFLDIRSPGLGDTAMYLCATSRERSSGNTIYFGEGSWLTVV.

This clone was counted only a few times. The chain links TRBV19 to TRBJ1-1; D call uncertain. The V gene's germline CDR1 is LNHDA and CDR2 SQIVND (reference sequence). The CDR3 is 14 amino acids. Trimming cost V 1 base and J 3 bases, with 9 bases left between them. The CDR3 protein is CASSIVARDTEAFF. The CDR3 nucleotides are TGTGCCAGTAGTATAGTTGCCCGAGACACTGAAGCTTTCTTT.

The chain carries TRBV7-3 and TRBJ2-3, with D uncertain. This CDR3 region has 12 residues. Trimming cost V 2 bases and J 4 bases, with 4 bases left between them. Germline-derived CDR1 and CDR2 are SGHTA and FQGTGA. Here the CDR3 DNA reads TGTGCCAGCAGCTTAGCAGCAGATACGCAGTATTTT. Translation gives CASSLAADTQYF.

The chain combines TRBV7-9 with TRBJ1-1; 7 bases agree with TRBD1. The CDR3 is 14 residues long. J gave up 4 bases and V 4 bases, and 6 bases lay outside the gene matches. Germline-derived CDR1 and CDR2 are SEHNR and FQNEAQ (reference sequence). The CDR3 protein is CASSSQGTGTEAFF. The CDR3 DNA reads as TGTGCCAGCAGCTCACAGGGGACGGGCACTGAAGCTTTCTTT.

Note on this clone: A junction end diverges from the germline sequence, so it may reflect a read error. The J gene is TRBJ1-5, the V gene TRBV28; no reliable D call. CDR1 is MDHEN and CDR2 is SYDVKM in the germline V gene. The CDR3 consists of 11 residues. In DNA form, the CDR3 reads TGTGCCAGCAGTTCGTCCTACCTCGGGTTTTTT. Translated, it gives CASSSSYLGFF. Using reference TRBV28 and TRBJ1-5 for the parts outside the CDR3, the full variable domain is DVKVTQSSRYLVKRTGEKVFLECVQDMDHENMFWYRQDPGLGLRLIYFSYDVKMKEKGDIPEGYSVSREKKERFSLILESASTNQTSMYLCASSSSYLGFFGDGTRLSIL.

CDR3 DNA: TGCAGTGCTAGTCGTGGCAATCAGCCCCAGCATTTT. Translating gives CSASRGNQPQHF. This chain connects TRBV20-1 to TRBJ1-5; D gene ambiguous. Germline V gene data show CDR1 as DFQATT and CDR2 as SNEGSKA (reference sequence). Trimming left V 3 bases short and J 2 bases short, with 5 bases between. The CDR3 length is 12 residues.

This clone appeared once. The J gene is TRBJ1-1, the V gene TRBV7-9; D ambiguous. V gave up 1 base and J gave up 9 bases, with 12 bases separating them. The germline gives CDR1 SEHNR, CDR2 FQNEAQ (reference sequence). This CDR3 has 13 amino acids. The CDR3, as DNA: TGTGCCAGCAGCTTAGGAGTACAGCTTAAAGCTTTCTTT. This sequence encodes CASSLGVQLKAFF.